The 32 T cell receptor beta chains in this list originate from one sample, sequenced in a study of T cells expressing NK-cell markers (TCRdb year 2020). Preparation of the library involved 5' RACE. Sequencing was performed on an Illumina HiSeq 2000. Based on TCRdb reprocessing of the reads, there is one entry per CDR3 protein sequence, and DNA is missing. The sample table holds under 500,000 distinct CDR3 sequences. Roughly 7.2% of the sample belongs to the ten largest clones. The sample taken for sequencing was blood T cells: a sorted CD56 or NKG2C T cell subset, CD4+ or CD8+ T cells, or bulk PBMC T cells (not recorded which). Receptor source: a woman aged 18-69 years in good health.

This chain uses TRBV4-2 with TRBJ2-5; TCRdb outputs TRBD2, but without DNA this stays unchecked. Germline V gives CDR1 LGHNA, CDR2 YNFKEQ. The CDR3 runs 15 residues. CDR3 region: CASSPGSARRETQYF.

CDR3 amino acids: CASARDLEADTQYF. The gene calls are TRBV12-3 or TRBV12-4 and TRBJ2-3; the TCRdb call, TRBD2, lacks DNA for checking. The CDR3 covers 14 residues.

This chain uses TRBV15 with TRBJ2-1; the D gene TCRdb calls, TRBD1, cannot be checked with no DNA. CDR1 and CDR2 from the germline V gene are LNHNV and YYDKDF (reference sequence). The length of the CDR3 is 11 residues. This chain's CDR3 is CATGQGAEQFF.

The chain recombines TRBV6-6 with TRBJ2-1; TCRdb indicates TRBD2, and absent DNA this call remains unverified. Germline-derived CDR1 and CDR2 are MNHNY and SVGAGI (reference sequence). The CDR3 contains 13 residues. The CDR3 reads CASSKGLSPEQFF.

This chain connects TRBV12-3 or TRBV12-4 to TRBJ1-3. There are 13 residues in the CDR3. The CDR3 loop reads CASSSQSSDTIYF.

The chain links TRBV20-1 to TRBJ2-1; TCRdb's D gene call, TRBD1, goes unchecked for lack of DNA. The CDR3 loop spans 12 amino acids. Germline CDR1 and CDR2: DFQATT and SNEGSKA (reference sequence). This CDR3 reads CSARQGKYEQFF.

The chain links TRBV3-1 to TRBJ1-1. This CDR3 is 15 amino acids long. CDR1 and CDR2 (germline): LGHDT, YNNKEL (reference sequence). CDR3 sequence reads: CASSLEFLMGTEAFF.

CDR3 sequence reads: CSARAFRIRGSEAFF. The chain employs TRBV20-1 and TRBJ1-1; the D call of TRBD1 rests on TCRdb alone, since no DNA is present to check it. The CDR3 has 15 amino acids. CDR1 DFQATT and CDR2 SNEGSKA come from the germline V gene (reference sequence).

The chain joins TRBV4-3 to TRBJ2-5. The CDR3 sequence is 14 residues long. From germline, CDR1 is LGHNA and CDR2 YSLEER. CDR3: CASSQIGTQETQYF.

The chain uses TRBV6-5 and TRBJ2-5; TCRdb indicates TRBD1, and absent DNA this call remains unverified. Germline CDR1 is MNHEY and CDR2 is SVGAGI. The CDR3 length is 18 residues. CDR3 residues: CASSYSSWARGYQETQYF.

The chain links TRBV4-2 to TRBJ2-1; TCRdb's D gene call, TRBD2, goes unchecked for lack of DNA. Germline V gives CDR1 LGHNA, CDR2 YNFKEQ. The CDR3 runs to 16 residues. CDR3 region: CASSQEGGRVYNEQFF.

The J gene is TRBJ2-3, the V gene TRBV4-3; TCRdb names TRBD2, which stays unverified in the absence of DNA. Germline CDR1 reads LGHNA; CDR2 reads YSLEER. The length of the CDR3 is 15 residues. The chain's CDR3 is CASSQTRPSTDTQYF.

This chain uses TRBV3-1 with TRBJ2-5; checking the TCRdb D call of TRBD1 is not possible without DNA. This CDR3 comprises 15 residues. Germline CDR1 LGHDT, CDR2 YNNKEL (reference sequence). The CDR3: CASSQWTGGWETQYF.

The CDR3 region is CASSYSNPSAGEQFF. The J gene is TRBJ2-1, the V gene TRBV6-5; absent DNA, TCRdb's TRBD2 call cannot be checked. The CDR3 is 15 amino acids. The V gene's germline CDR1 is MNHEY and CDR2 SVGAGI.

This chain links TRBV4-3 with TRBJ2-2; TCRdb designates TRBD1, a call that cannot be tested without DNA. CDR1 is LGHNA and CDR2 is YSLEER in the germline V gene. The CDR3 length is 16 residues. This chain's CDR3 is CASSRSPGGGTGELFF.

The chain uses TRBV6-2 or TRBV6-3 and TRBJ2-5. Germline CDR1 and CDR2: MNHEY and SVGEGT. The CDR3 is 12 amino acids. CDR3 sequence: CASSYWQETQYF.

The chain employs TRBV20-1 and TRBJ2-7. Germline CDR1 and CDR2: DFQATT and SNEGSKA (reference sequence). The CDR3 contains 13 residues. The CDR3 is CSARDGGLREQYF.

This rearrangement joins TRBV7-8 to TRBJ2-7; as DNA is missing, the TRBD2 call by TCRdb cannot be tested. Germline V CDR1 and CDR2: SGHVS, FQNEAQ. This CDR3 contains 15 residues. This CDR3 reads CASSTAGGRIYEQYF.

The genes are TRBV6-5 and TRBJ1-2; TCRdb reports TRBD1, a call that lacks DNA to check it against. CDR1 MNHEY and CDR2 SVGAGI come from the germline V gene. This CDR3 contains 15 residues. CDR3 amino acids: CASSYFGTGNYGYTF.

This chain's CDR3 is CASSPSGGGTEAFF. This chain uses TRBV12-3 or TRBV12-4 with TRBJ1-1. The CDR3 contains 14 residues.

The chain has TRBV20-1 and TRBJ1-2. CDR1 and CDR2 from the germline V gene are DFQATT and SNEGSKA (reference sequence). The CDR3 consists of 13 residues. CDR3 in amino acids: CSAREAGLDGYTF.

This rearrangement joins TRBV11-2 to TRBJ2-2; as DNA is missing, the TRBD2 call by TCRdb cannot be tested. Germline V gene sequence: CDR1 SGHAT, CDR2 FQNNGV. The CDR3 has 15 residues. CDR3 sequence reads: CASSLIAANTGELFF.

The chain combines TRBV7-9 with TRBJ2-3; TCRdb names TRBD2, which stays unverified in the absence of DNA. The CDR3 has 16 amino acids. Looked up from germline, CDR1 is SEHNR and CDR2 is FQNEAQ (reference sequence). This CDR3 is CASSPIGREGTDTQYF.

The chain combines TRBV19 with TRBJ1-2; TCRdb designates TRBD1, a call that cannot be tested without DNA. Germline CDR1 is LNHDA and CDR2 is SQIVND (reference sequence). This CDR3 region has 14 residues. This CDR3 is CASSHPGQGYGYTF.

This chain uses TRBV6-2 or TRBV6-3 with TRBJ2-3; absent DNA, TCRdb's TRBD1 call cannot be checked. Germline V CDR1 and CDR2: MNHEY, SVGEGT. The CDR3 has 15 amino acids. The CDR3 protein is CASSYTGLYTDTQYF.

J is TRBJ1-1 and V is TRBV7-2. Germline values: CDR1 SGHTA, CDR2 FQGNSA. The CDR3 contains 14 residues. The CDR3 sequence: CASSLYTRNTEAFF.

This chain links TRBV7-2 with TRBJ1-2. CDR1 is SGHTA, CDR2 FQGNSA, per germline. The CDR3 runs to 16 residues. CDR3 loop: CASSLAQGGELYGYTF.

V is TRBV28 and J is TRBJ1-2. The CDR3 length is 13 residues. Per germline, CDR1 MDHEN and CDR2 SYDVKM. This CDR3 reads CASSFGETYGYTF.

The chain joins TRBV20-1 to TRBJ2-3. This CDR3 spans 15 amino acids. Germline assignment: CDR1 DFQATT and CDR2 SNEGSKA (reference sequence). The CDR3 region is CSARELRIPTDTQYF.

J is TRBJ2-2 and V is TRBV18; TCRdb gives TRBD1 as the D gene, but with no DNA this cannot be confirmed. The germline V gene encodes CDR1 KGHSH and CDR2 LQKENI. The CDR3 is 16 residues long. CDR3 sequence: CASSLLDRGSAGELFF.

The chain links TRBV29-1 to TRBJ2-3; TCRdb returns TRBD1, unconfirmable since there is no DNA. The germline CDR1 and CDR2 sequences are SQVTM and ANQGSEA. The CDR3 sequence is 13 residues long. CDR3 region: CSVIQGATDTQYF.

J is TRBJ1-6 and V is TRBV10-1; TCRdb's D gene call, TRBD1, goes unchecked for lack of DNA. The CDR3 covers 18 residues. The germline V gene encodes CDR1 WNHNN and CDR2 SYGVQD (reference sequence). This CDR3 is CASRCSGCMPRGNSPLHF.